These T cell receptor beta chains were read from a single sample in a study of early T cells in non-severe SARS-CoV-2 infection. TCRdb re-called the 5' RACE reads through MiXCR, storing one row per CDR3 protein. Of about 77,000 distinct CDR3 sequences in the sample, more than 9% were seen once. Sequenced input: whole blood. These receptors all come from an adult who was a healthcare worker with PCR-confirmed SARS-CoV-2 infection or an uninfected control (not recorded which). CDR3s include the opening cysteine and the closing phenylalanine or tryptophan. D genes are given only for firm matches. A row's size may be missing; if present it is once, few, many or a size class.

V gene: TRBV28; clone size: many; D gene: NA; J gene: TRBJ1-2; CDR3 protein: CATPGPNYGYTF; CDR3 DNA: TGTGCCACCCCGGGACCTAACTATGGCTACACCTTC
V gene: TRBV5-1; clone size: NA; D gene: NA; J gene: TRBJ1-1; CDR3 protein: CASSFREMNTEAFF; CDR3 DNA: TGCGCCAGCAGCTTTAGGGAGATGAACACTGAAGCTTTCTTT
V gene: TRBV14; clone size: many; D gene: NA; J gene: TRBJ1-6; CDR3 protein: CASSQEDTPAHSPLHF; CDR3 DNA: TGTGCCAGCAGCCAAGAGGACACCCCGGCTCATTCACCCCTCCACTTT
V gene: TRBV19; clone size: NA; D gene: NA; J gene: TRBJ2-2; CDR3 protein: CASKSLDRNTGELFF; CDR3 DNA: TGTGCCAGTAAATCTTTGGACAGGAACACCGGGGAGCTGTTTTTT
V gene: TRBV5-1; clone size: many; D gene: TRBD1; J gene: TRBJ2-5; CDR3 protein: CASSITGATGQETQYF; CDR3 DNA: TGCGCCAGCAGTATAACAGGGGCGACGGGACAAGAGACCCAGTACTTC
V gene: TRBV2; clone size: NA; D gene: NA; J gene: TRBJ2-7; CDR3 protein: CASSEFSASSYEQYF; CDR3 DNA: TGTGCCAGCAGTGAATTTAGCGCGAGCTCCTACGAGCAGTACTTC
V gene: TRBV30; clone size: many; D gene: NA; J gene: TRBJ1-6; CDR3 protein: CAWTGPSGFPTPLHF; CDR3 DNA: TGTGCCTGGACCGGACCCTCTGGGTTCCCGACACCCCTCCACTTT
V gene: TRBV24-1; clone size: many; D gene: TRBD2; J gene: TRBJ2-3; CDR3 protein: CATSDRRLADSSTDTQYF; CDR3 DNA: TGTGCCACCAGTGACCGAAGACTAGCAGATTCTAGCACAGATACGCAGTATTTT
V gene: TRBV24-1; clone size: many; D gene: TRBD1; J gene: TRBJ1-3; CDR3 protein: CATSDSRTGLSGNTIYF; CDR3 DNA: TGTGCCACCAGTGATAGCCGGACAGGCCTCTCTGGAAACACCATATATTTT
V gene: TRBV19; clone size: many; D gene: TRBD2; J gene: TRBJ2-1; CDR3 protein: CASSTPAGGRNEQFF; CDR3 DNA: TGTGCCAGTAGTACCCCAGCGGGAGGGCGTAATGAGCAGTTCTTC
V gene: TRBV5-1; clone size: many; D gene: TRBD1; J gene: TRBJ2-1; CDR3 protein: CASSPTGVTYNEQFF; CDR3 DNA: TGCGCCAGCAGCCCAACAGGGGTCACCTACAATGAGCAGTTCTTC
V gene: TRBV28; clone size: many; D gene: NA; J gene: TRBJ2-4; CDR3 protein: CASSLRGPAKNIQYF; CDR3 DNA: TGTGCCAGCAGTTTAAGGGGTCCAGCCAAAAACATTCAGTACTTC
V gene: TRBV28; clone size: NA; D gene: NA; J gene: TRBJ2-5; CDR3 protein: CATSGIETQYF; CDR3 DNA: TGTGCTACCTCTGGGATCGAGACCCAGTACTTC
V gene: TRBV25-1; clone size: NA; D gene: TRBD1; J gene: TRBJ1-1; CDR3 protein: CASRQGDTEAFF; CDR3 DNA: TGTGCCAGCAGACAGGGGGACACTGAAGCTTTCTTT
V gene: TRBV18; clone size: NA; D gene: NA; J gene: TRBJ2-7; CDR3 protein: CASSPPPFSYEQYF; CDR3 DNA: TGTGCCAGCTCACCACCCCCGTTTTCCTACGAGCAGTACTTC
V gene: TRBV5-1; clone size: NA; D gene: TRBD2; J gene: TRBJ2-7; CDR3 protein: CASSSVTSGPYEQYF; CDR3 DNA: TGCGCCAGCAGCTCAGTGACTAGCGGACCCTACGAGCAGTACTTC